These 17 T cell receptor beta chains were all obtained from the same sample, sequenced in a study of blood T cell repertoires in COVID-19. Produced via immunoSEQ multiplex PCR; TCRdb's table is partial and in-frame only. The sample records about 220,000 clones, over 70% being singletons. The specimen was peripheral blood. These receptors were taken from a woman in her 70s with acute or convalescent COVID-19.

This clone occurred a few times. The rearrangement uses TRBV5-1 and TRBJ2-3, with 10 bases aligning to TRBD2. This CDR3 has 14 residues. The trim removed 5 bases at V and 2 bases at J, leaving 2 bases unmatched. Germline V gene sequence: CDR1 SGHRS, CDR2 YFSETQ. CDR3 sequence reads: CASRLAGNTDTQYF. DNA of the CDR3: TGCGCCAGCAGACTAGCGGGAAACACAGATACGCAGTATTTT.

This sequence joins TRBV4-3 and TRBJ2-3, with 12 bases aligning to TRBD2. V dropped 0 bases and J dropped 4; count of bases not matched to a gene: 5. Germline lookup yields CDR1 LGHNA and CDR2 YSLEER. The CDR3 has 17 residues. Here the CDR3 DNA reads TGCGCCAGCAGCCAAGACCTAGCGGGGGGGCCTGCAGATACGCAGTATTTT. Its translation is CASSQDLAGGPADTQYF.

The chain recombines TRBV4-1 with TRBJ2-2, with 9 positions matching TRBD2. The CDR3 is 18 amino acids. J gave up 7 bases and V 1 base, and 13 bases lay outside the gene matches. Germline values: CDR1 MGHRA, CDR2 YSYEKL. CDR3 region: CASSQATPAGGLNGELFF. The CDR3 bases are TGCGCCAGCAGCCAAGCCACCCCCGCGGGGGGGCTGAACGGGGAGCTGTTTTTT.

V usage is TRBV11-2 and J usage is TRBJ2-5; a possible D gene is TRBD1 (6 bases). The CDR3 extends over 16 amino acids. The germline V and J ends were trimmed by 3 bases and 2 bases, with 16 bases remaining between them. The germline V gene encodes CDR1 SGHAT and CDR2 FQNNGV. The CDR3 spells CASSFAGATGQETQYF. The DNA for the CDR3 is TGTGCCAGCAGCTTCGCAGGGGCAACGGGGCAAGAGACCCAGTACTTC.

The V gene is TRBV10-3, the J gene TRBJ2-2; 7 nucleotides match TRBD1. The V gene end was trimmed by 11 bases and the J gene end by 2 bases; junction bases not matched to a gene: 8. Germline CDR1 reads ENHRY; CDR2 reads SYGVKD. This CDR3 spans 14 amino acids. CDR3 nucleotides: TGTGCCTCCTCCGGGACAGATAACACCGGGGAGCTGTTTTTT. Translating gives CASSGTDNTGELFF.

CDR3 DNA: TGCAGCGTACGGACAGGGTCCGATACGCAGTATTTT. This gives the protein CSVRTGSDTQYF. V is TRBV29-1 and J is TRBJ2-3, with 8 bases that match TRBD1. With 6 bases clipped from V and 6 bases from J, the junction kept 5 bases outside the gene matches. CDR1 is SQVTM and CDR2 is ANQGSEA in the germline V gene. This CDR3 spans 12 amino acids.

The chain is built from TRBV5-8 and TRBJ2-2; 7 bases align to TRBD2. Germline lookup yields CDR1 SGHTS and CDR2 YDEGEE. This CDR3 comprises 15 residues. J was trimmed by 1 base and V by 2 bases; bases with no gene match: 2. For the CDR3, the DNA is TGTGCCAGCAGCTTTGGGGGGGTGAACACCGGGGAGCTGTTTTTT. It encodes CASSFGGVNTGELFF.

The chain joins TRBV9 to TRBJ2-1; a possible D gene is TRBD2 (5 bases). Germline CDR1 SGDLS, CDR2 YYNGEE. CDR3 length: 15 amino acids. Between the trimmed V and J ends, which lost 3 bases and 4 bases, there was a span of 14 bases. The CDR3 sequence is CASSEWEGLYNEQFF. CDR3 bases: TGTGCCAGCAGCGAGTGGGAAGGACTTTACAATGAGCAGTTCTTC.

V is TRBV2 and J is TRBJ2-5, with D maybe TRBD1 (6 bases). Germline loops: CDR1 SNHLY, CDR2 FYNNEI. The CDR3 covers 14 residues. The V gene lost 6 bases and the J gene lost 4 bases, with 15 bases spanning the gap. The CDR3 sequence: CASRATGLPETQYF. CDR3 bases: TGTGCCAGCAGAGCTACAGGGTTACCAGAGACCCAGTACTTC.

The chain recombines TRBV20-1 with TRBJ2-7; D may be TRBD2 (6 bases). Trimming removed 3 bases at V and 4 bases at J, with 7 bases between. Germline values: CDR1 DFQATT, CDR2 SNEGSKA (reference sequence). The length of the CDR3 is 11 residues. The DNA of the CDR3 is TGCAGTGCTAGGGCGGGGTACGAGCAGTACTTC. This gives the protein CSARAGYEQYF.

The chain has TRBV6-5 and TRBJ1-5; 7 nucleotides align to TRBD1. Germline V gives CDR1 MNHEY, CDR2 SVGAGI. With V trimmed by 0 bases and J by 2 bases, 4 bases remained unmatched. CDR3 size: 16 residues. The CDR3 region has the DNA TGTGCCAGCAGTTACTCTCAAGGGGGCCGCAATCAGCCCCAGCATTTT. Translating gives CASSYSQGGRNQPQHF.

The chain couples TRBV19 to TRBJ1-6; no reliable D call. The CDR3 sequence is 12 residues long. Germline values: CDR1 LNHDA, CDR2 SQIVND (reference sequence). V was pared by 1 base and J by 7 bases, with 2 bases between. The CDR3 sequence: CASSIANSPLHF. In DNA, the CDR3 is TGTGCCAGTAGTATAGCGAATTCACCCCTCCACTTT.

This chain uses TRBV5-5 with TRBJ1-4; D call uncertain. The CDR3 is 13 residues long. Germline-derived CDR1 and CDR2 are SGHKS and YYEKEE (reference sequence). The V gene lost 7 bases and the J gene lost 3 bases, with 10 bases spanning the gap. CDR3: CASSGGANEKLFF. The DNA of the CDR3 is TGTGCCAGCTCAGGAGGAGCTAATGAAAAACTGTTTTTT.

This chain links TRBV4-1 with TRBJ2-2, with 7 bases that match TRBD2. Germline trimming cut 3 bases from V and 1 base from J; bases unmatched to any gene: 11. The CDR3 runs 18 residues. Germline V gene sequence: CDR1 MGHRA, CDR2 YSYEKL. Written as DNA, the CDR3 is TGCGCCAGCAGCCATTGGGGTCTAGCGGAAAAGAACACCGGGGAGCTGTTTTTT. Residues: CASSHWGLAEKNTGELFF.

V and J are TRBV2 and TRBJ1-4; D unclear. The CDR3 spans 15 residues. CDR1 is SNHLY, CDR2 FYNNEI, per germline. V lost 8 bases and J 0 bases, leaving 13 bases between the germline ends. CDR3 sequence reads: CASVYSPATNEKLFF. CDR3 nucleotide sequence: TGTGCCAGCGTTTACAGCCCTGCAACTAATGAAAAACTGTTTTTT.

V usage is TRBV7-8 and J usage is TRBJ1-5, with D tentatively TRBD1 (5 bases). CDR3 length equals 14 residues. V gave up 4 bases and J gave up 6 bases, with 13 bases separating them. In germline, CDR1 is SGHVS, CDR2 FQNEAQ. The chain's CDR3 is CASSSRVTGQPQHF. The CDR3 DNA reads TGTGCCAGCAGCTCCAGGGTAACCGGTCAGCCCCAGCATTTT.

The chain links TRBV11-2 to TRBJ2-2; tentatively, D is TRBD1 (6 bases). Germline values: CDR1 SGHAT, CDR2 FQNNGV. CDR3 length equals 17 residues. Trimming took 0 bases from V and 5 from J, leaving 16 bases between them. The CDR3 nucleotides read TGTGCCAGCAGCTTAGAAGGGTCCAGGGGCGCTACCGGGGAGCTGTTTTTT. It codes for CASSLEGSRGATGELFF.